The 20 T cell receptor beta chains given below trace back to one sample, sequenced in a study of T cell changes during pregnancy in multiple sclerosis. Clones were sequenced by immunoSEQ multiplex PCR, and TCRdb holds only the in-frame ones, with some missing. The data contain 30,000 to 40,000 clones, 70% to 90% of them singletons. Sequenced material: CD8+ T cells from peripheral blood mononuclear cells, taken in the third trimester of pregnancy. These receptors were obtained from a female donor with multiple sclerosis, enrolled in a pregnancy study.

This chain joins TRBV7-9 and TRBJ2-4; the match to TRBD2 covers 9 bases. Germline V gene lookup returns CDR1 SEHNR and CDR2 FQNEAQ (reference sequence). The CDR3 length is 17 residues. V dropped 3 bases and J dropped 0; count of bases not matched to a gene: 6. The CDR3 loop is CASSFKAGGGAKNIQYF. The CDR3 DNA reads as TGTGCCAGCAGCTTTAAGGCGGGGGGGGGAGCCAAAAACATTCAGTACTTC.

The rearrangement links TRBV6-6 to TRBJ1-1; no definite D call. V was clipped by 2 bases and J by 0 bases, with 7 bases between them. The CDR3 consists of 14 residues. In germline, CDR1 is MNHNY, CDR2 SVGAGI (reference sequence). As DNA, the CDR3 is TGTGCCAGCAGTTACGTTAGCCTGAACACTGAAGCTTTCTTT. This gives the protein CASSYVSLNTEAFF.

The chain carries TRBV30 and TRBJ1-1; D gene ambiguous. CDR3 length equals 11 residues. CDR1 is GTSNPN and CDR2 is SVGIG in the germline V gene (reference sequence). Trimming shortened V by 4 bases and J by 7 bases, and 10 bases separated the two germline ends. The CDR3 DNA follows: TGTGCCTGGACCTGGAGGGTTGAAGCTTTCTTT. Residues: CAWTWRVEAFF.

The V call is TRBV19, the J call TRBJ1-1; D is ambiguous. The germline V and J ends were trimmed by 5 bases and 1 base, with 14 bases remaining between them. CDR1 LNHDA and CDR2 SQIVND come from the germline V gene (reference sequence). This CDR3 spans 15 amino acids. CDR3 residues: CASSLVGAPNTEAFF. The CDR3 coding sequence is TGTGCCAGTAGTCTAGTGGGCGCTCCGAACACTGAAGCTTTCTTT. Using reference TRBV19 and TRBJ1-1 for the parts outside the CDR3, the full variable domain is DGGITQSPKYLFRKEGQNVTLSCEQNLNHDAMYWYRQDPGQGLRLIYYSQIVNDFQKGDIAEGYSVSREKKESFPLTVTSAQKNPTAFYLCASSLVGAPNTEAFFGQGTRLTVV.

CDR3 loop: CASSQGETNEQYF. The CDR3 DNA reads TGTGCCAGCAGCCAAGGGGAAACGAACGAGCAGTACTTC. The rearrangement joins TRBV11-2 to TRBJ2-7, with a tentative D call TRBD1 (5 bases). The CDR3 spans 13 residues. V was shortened by 5 bases and J by 5 bases, with 13 bases between the two germline ends. Germline V lookup: CDR1 SGHAT, CDR2 FQNNGV.

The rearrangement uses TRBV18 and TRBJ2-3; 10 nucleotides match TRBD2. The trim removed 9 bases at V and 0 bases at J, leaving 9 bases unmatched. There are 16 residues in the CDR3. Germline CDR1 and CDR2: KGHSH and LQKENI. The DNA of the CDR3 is TGTGCCAGTTATTCCCGACTAGCGGGTAGCACAGATACGCAGTATTTT. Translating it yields CASYSRLAGSTDTQYF.

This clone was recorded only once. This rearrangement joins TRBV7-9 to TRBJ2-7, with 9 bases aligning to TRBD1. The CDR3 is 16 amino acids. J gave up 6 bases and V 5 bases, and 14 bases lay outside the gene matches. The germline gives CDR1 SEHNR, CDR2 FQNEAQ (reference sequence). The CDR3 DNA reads TGTGCCAGCAGCCAGGACAGGGGAGCCCCTGCACCCGAGCAGTACTTC. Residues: CASSQDRGAPAPEQYF.

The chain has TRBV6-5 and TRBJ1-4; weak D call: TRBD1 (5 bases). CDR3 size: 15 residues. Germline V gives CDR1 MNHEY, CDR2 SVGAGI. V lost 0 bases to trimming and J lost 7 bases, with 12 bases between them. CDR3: CASSYSMGGAEKLFF. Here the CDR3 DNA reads TGTGCCAGCAGTTACTCGATGGGCGGGGCTGAAAAACTGTTTTTT.

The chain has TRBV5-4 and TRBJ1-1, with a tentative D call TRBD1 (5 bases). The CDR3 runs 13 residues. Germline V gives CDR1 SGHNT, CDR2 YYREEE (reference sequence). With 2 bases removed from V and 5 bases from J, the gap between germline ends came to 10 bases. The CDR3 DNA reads TGTGCCAGCAGCTTCGACGGGGGAACTGAAGCTTTCTTT. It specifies CASSFDGGTEAFF.

CDR3 residues: CASSTTGRSEAFF. DNA for the CDR3: TGTGCCAGTAGTACAACAGGGCGATCTGAAGCTTTCTTT. The V gene is TRBV19, the J gene TRBJ1-1; weak D call: TRBD1 (6 bases). The CDR3 covers 13 residues. In germline, CDR1 is LNHDA, CDR2 SQIVND (reference sequence). The germline V and J ends were trimmed by 4 bases and 6 bases, with 12 bases remaining between them.

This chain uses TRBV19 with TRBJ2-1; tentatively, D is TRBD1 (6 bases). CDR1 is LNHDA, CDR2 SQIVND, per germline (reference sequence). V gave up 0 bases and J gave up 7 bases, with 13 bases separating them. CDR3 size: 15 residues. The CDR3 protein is CASSIDPNQGNEQFF. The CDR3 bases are TGTGCCAGTAGTATAGACCCCAATCAGGGGAATGAGCAGTTCTTC.

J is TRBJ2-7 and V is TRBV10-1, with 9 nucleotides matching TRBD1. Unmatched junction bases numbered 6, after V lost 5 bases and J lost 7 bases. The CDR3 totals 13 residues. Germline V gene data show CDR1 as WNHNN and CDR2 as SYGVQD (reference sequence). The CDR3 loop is CASSPTGTGEQYF. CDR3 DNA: TGCGCCAGCAGTCCGACAGGGACAGGGGAGCAGTACTTC.

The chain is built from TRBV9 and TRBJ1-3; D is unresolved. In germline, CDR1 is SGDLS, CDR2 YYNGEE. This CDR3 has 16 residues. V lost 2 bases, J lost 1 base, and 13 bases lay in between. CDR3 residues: CASSVSDGWSGNTIYF. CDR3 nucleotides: TGTGCCAGCAGCGTTTCCGACGGGTGGTCTGGAAACACCATATATTTT.

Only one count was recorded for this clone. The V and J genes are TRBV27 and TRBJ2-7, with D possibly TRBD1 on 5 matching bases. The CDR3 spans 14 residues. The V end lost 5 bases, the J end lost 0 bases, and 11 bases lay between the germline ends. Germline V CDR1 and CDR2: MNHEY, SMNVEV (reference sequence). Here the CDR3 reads CASSPDMNSYEQYF. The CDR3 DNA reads TGTGCCAGCAGTCCGGACATGAACTCCTACGAGCAGTACTTC.

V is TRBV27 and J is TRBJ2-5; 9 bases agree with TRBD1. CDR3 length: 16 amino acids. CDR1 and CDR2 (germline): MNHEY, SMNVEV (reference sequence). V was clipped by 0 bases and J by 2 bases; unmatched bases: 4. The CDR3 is CASSLSTGGVQETQYF. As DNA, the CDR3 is TGTGCCAGCAGTTTATCGACAGGGGGTGTACAAGAGACCCAGTACTTC.

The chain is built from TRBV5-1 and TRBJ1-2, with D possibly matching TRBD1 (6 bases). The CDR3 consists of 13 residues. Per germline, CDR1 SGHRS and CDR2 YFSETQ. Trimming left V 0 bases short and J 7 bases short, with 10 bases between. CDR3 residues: CASSLDRVAGYTF. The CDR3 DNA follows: TGCGCCAGCAGCTTGGACAGGGTTGCTGGCTACACCTTC. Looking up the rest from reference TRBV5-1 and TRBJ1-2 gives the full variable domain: KAGVTQTPRYLIKTRGQQVTLSCSPISGHRSVSWYQQTPGQGLQFLFEYFSETQRNKGNFPGRFSGRQFSNSRSEMNVSTLELGDSALYLCASSLDRVAGYTFGSGTRLTVV.

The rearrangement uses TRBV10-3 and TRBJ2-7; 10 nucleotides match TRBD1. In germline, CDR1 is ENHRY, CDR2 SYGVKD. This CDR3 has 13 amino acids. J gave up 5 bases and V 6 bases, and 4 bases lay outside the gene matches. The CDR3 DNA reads TGTGCCATCAGCCGGGACAGGGGCGACGAGCAGTACTTC. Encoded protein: CAISRDRGDEQYF.

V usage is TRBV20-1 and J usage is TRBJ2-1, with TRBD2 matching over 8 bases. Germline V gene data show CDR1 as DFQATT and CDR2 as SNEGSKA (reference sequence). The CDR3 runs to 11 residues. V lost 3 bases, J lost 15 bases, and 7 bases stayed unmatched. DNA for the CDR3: TGCAGTGCTAGCGGGACTAGGTTTCCGTTCTTC. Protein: CSASGTRFPFF.

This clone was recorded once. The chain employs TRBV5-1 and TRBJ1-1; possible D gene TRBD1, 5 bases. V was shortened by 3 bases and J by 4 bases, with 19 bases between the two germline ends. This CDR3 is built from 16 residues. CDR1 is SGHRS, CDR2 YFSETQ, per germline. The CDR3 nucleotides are TGCGCCAGCAGCTCTGCGGGAAGGAAGGGGCGCACTGAAGCTTTCTTT. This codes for CASSSAGRKGRTEAFF.

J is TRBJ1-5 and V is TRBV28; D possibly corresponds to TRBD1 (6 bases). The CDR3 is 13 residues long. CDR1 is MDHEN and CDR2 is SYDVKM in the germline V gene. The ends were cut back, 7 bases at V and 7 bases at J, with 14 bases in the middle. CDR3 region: CASIRGSRQPQHF. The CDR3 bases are TGTGCCAGCATCAGGGGTAGCAGGCAGCCCCAGCATTTT.